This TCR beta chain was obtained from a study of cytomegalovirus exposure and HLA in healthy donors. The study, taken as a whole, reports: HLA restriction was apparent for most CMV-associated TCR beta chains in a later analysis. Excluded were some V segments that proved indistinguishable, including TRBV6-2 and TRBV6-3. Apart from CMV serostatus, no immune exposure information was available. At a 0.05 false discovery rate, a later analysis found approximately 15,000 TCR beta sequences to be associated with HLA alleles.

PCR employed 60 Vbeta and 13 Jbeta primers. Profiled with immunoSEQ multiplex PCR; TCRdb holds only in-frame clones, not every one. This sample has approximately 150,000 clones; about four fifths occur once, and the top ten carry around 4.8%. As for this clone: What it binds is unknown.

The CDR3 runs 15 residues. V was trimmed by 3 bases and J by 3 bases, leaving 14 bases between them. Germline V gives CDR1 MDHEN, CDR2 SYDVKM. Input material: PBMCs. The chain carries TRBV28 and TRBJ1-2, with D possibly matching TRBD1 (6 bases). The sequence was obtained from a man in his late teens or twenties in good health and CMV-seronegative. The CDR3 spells CASSLGGAGHYGYTF. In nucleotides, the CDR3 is TGTGCCAGCAGTTTGGGGGGGGCAGGGCACTATGGCTACACCTTC.